The source of this T cell receptor beta chain is a study of OX40 agonist ivuxolimab in advanced cancers. Study-wide results and caveats: Researchers did not determine the expanded peripheral T cells' antigen specificity. By week 6 at 0.1 to 3.0 mg/kg, blood CD4+ and CD8+ T cells had expanded clonally.

The V end was cut by 4 bases, the J end by 5 bases, with 8 bases between. This CDR3 comprises 12 residues. The V gene's germline CDR1 is SGHTA and CDR2 FQGNSA. Sequencing used immunoSEQ multiplex PCR; TCRdb keeps in-frame clones, though not all of them. The sample consists of 53,000 or so clones, over 70% of them appearing once. The sample holds one count of this clone. Its specificity is unknown. The TCR was taken from an adult with an advanced solid tumor such as melanoma, head and neck, liver or kidney cancer. This rearrangement joins TRBV7-2 to TRBJ1-2, with D possibly being TRBD1 (6 bases). The sequences come from CD4+ or CD8+ T cells sorted from blood, collected in a trial of the OX40 agonist ivuxolimab. The CDR3 region is CASSSRGYGYTF. In DNA, the CDR3 is TGTGCCAGCAGCTCCAGGGGATATGGCTACACCTTC.